The subject of this entry is one T cell receptor (beta chain). The antigen is undetermined. Trimming took 4 bases from V and 7 from J; bases not matched to a gene: 11. Germline V gives CDR1 SGHAT, CDR2 FQNNGV. The CDR3 has 15 residues. This sample was included in a study of shared clonotypes between healthy human individuals. Study-wide results and limits: In contrast to clonotypes shared by all four donors, non-shared clonotypes had lower generation probabilities. Naive subsets tended to show greater estimated richness than memory subsets.

Produced via immunoSEQ multiplex PCR; TCRdb's table is partial and in-frame only. Of around 550,000 clones in the sample, around 96% were seen once. The rearrangement joins TRBV11-2 to TRBJ2-7; the match to TRBD2 covers 9 bases. The material sequenced was naive CD4+ T cells sorted from blood. Subset meaning: CD45RA+ positively selected. This TCR came from a young woman in good health. CDR3 DNA: TGTGCCAGCAGCTACCAGCTAGCGGGGACGGTGGAGCAGTACTTC. Its protein is CASSYQLAGTVEQYF.